This TCR beta chain was documented in a study of T cells in tuberculosis (dated by TCRdb to 2016 to 2019). As for the study more broadly: In the study, CD1B tetramers and high-throughput TCR immunosequencing were combined to characterize T cells specific for the mycobacterial lipid antigen glucose monomycolate (GMM). Summary of the overall study and its limitations: The stringent sort gate may have missed T cells binding the CD1B-GMM tetramer with low affinity.

A remark on this clone: Base qualities are not provided; no much larger clone lies one nucleotide away.

Because TCR-alpha and TCR-beta chains were sequenced unpaired, no chain pairing information was available. TCR libraries were generated with the immunoSEQ multiplex PCR assay, using TCR-beta and/or TCR-alpha/delta assays for each sample. The amplified TCR libraries were sequenced using the Illumina high-throughput platform. In the original analysis: Clustering and dimensionality reduction relied on pairwise TCRdist distances among GMM-specific receptors from T cells that were either sorted ex vivo or expanded in vitro. Sequence motifs defined by gene usage and CDR3 content were checked for enrichment by comparing tetramer-positive and tetramer-negative populations. Entries here come from immuneACCESS through TCRdb and include only in-frame sequences with V and J called. Some clones fail to appear in such tables; in the studies checked, an unresolved V gene covers under half of the shortfall, and the cause of the remainder is unknown. For V, J and clone size, that table is used; D and trimming come from the DNA. The sample includes more than 45,000 clones, with roughly 87% observed a single time. The biggest ten clones account for just over 20% of the sample.

The cysteine opens and the phenylalanine closes a CDR3 of 15 amino acids. The CDR3 DNA has 45 bases and is translated from base 1. As encoded in the germline V gene, CDR1 is SGHRS while CDR2 is YFSETQ. Relative to germline, V is 2 bases shorter and J is 3 bases shorter, with 14 bases between their ends. PBMC were thawed, rested overnight, stained with a GMM-loaded CD1B tetramer, a Live/Dead dye and anti-CD3, and then sorted on a FACS Aria II. The CD1B tetramers were loaded with C32 glucose monomycolate that had been purified from Rhodococcus equi. Before cryopreservation, the PBMC later used for tetramer sorting had been depleted of CD14-expressing monocytes as part of a separate study. From each donor, 85,000 to 100,000 tetramer-negative cells were sorted and were analyzed alongside the tetramer-positive cells. Antigen-specific T cells were sorted from a handful of healthy South African adults using GMM-loaded CD1B tetramers.

The sequence derives from an adult woman with latent tuberculosis. Sequences were obtained from CD1b-GMM tetramer-negative cells sorted from PBMCs. The sample's cell subset or site label is to be understood as: T cells not binding CD1B-GMM tetramer, sorted from same donor. The chain joins TRBV5-1 to TRBJ1-1; the best D guess is TRBD1, with 5 bases matching. For the CDR3, the sequence is CASSFGWGSDTEAFF. At the DNA level, the sequence is TGCGCCAGCAGCTTTGGGTGGGGCTCGGACACTGAAGCTTTCTTT.